This TCR beta chain was sequenced for a study of shared clonotypes between healthy human individuals. Germline CDR1 reads MDHEN; CDR2 reads SYDVKM. J gave up 4 bases and V 5 bases, and 7 bases lay outside the gene matches. The CDR3 covers 15 residues. The table lists this clone with a count of one. Antigen: not known. Study-level results: Naive CD4 clonotypes overlapped across several donors at about 5.2%. Larger estimated richness was generally recorded for naive subsets relative to memory subsets.

Genomic DNA (from each subset) was split evenly across several immunoSEQ plates. TCRdb's table, derived via immunoSEQ multiplex PCR, lists solely in-frame clones and lacks some. Among about 2 million clones, approximately 94% were seen once, and the ten largest hold around 1.1%. Terminally differentiated effector memory CD45RA+ cells were left out of the naive CD8 fraction, which was CD45RO-negative and positively selected for CCR7. This TCR was recovered from a man between 18 and 29 years old in good health. The chain combines TRBV28 with TRBJ2-3; 9 nucleotides line up with TRBD1. The sample was naive CD8+ T cells sorted from blood. CDR3 nucleotides: TGTGCCAGCAGTGCCGGGACAGGGATTGCAGATACGCAGTATTTT. It translates to CASSAGTGIADTQYF.